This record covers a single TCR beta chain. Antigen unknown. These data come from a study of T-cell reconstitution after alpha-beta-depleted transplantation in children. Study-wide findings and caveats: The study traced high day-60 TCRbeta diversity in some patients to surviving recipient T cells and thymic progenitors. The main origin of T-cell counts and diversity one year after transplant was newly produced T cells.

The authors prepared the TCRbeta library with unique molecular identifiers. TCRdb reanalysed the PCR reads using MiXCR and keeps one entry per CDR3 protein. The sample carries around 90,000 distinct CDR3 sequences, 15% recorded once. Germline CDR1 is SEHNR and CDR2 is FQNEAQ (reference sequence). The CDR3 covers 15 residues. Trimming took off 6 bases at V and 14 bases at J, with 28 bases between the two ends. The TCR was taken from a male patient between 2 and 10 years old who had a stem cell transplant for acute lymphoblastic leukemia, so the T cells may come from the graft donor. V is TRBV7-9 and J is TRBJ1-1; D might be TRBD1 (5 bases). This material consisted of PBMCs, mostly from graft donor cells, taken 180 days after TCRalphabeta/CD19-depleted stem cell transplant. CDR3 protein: CASRFEGTGPSVVFF. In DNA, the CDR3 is TGTGCCAGCAGGTTCGAAGGGACGGGGCCCTCTGTAGTCTTCTTT. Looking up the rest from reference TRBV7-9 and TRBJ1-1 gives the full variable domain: DTGVSQNPRHKITKRGQNVTFRCDPISEHNRLYWYRQTLGQGPEFLTYFQNEAQLEKSRLLSDRFSAERPKGSFSTLEIQRTEQGDSAMYLCASRFEGTGPSVVFFGQGTRLTVV.